This T cell receptor beta chain was recorded in a study of OX40 agonist ivuxolimab in advanced cancers. Turning to the overall study: The costimulatory receptor OX40 (CD134) was targeted by ivuxolimab, a fully human IgG2 agonistic monoclonal antibody. Intravenous ivuxolimab was administered to patients every 2 weeks at six dose levels: 0.01, 0.1, 0.3, 1.5, 3 and 10 mg/kg. Of the 50 or so patients in dose escalation, approximately 20 had hepatocellular carcinoma, approximately 15 had melanoma, 9 had renal cell carcinoma and 9 had head and neck cancer. In the dose-escalation cohort, 75% to 85% of patients were male, and the mean age was around 60 years with a range of roughly 20 to 85. Prior anti-PD-1, anti-PD-L1 or anti-CTLA-4 therapy was permitted, and about two fifths of dose-escalation patients had received checkpoint inhibitors. Partial responses were achieved by three dose-escalation patients, of whom one had hepatocellular carcinoma and two had cutaneous melanoma. The point of sequencing TCRbeta in the periphery was to test whether ivuxolimab changed TCR sequence diversity and drove clonal T-cell expansion. The paper describes the monotherapy dose-escalation part (N of about 55 patients) of the phase I trial of ivuxolimab. On the study overall, not on this receptor specifically: Low levels of normalized T-cell clonal expansion were also seen in some patients who did not respond. At doses from 0.1 to 3.0 mg/kg, clonal expansion was seen in both CD4+ and CD8+ blood T cells between baseline and week 6. After ivuxolimab, more expanded clones were found on average in CD8+ T cells than in CD4+ T cells. Partial responders in the 0.1-3.0 mg/kg groups had among the lowest normalized peripheral clonal expansion, especially among CD8+ T cells. The antigen specificity of the clonally expanded peripheral T cells was not determined.

Regarding this clone: Which antigen it targets is not known. Per-base qualities were not stored, and no clone one base away is much larger.

To sequence the TCRbeta CDR3 region, genomic DNA was isolated from the sorted cells. The immunoSEQ Assay was used to sequence the TCRbeta CDR3 regions. Sourced from immuneACCESS, this table was stored by TCRdb with only in-frame sequences that have V and J called. A share of the clones is absent; for the studies checked, an unresolved V gene accounts for under half, and the remainder has no known explanation. This sample holds about 48,000 clones; 80% to 90% were observed only once. The ten largest clones represent approximately 50% of the sample. Patients with a history of autoimmune disease or receiving systemic immunosuppression were excluded from the trial. Peripheral blood for TCR sequencing was drawn from every dose cohort at baseline, at cycle 4 day 1 and at cycle 7 day 1. The samples were drawn from a first-in-human, open-label, multicenter phase I dose-escalation trial of ivuxolimab. Adults with locally advanced or metastatic melanoma, renal cell carcinoma, hepatocellular carcinoma or head and neck squamous cell carcinoma were enrolled in the trial. CD4+ and CD8+ T cells were sorted separately from peripheral blood before TCR sequencing.

Including cysteine and phenylalanine, the CDR3 has 15 amino acids. Just the 45-base CDR3 DNA is kept, in frame starting at base 1. According to the germline V gene, CDR1 reads MNHNS and CDR2 reads SASEGT. V is shortened by 6 bases, J by 3 bases, and the region joining them spans 15 bases. The sequence joins TRBV6-1 to TRBJ1-5; the best D guess is TRBD1, with 6 bases matching. The sample was CD4+ or CD8+ T cells sorted from blood, taken in a trial of the OX40 agonist ivuxolimab. This clonotype was sampled from an adult with an advanced solid tumor such as melanoma, head and neck, liver or kidney cancer. The sequenced DNA: TGTGCCAGCAGGTTACAGGGTCTCTACAATCAGCCCCAGCATTTT. Translated, this gives CASRLQGLYNQPQHF.